A single sample gave rise to the 5 T cell receptor beta chains below, sequenced in a study of memory CD4+ T cells and cytomegalovirus serostatus. Single viable CD3+CD4+CD8-CD45RO+ cells were sorted as the memory CD4+ T cells. Sequencing used immunoSEQ multiplex PCR; TCRdb keeps in-frame clones, though not all of them. The data contain approximately 45,000 clones, around three quarters of them singletons. Source material: memory CD4+ T cells from blood. The source is an adult in good health and CMV-seronegative.

The V call is TRBV7-9, the J call TRBJ1-2; D not certain. The CDR3 totals 12 residues. Germline V gene data show CDR1 as SEHNR and CDR2 as FQNEAQ (reference sequence). Trimming took 4 bases from V and 4 from J, leaving 7 bases between them. DNA of the CDR3: TGTGCCAGCAGCTCGATCGGCTATGGCTACACCTTC. Protein sequence: CASSSIGYGYTF.

This sequence joins TRBV10-3 and TRBJ1-4; D uncertain. V lost 5 bases, J lost 5 bases, and 12 bases lay in between. The CDR3 length is 14 residues. The germline CDR1 and CDR2 sequences are ENHRY and SYGVKD. The CDR3 DNA is TGTGCCATCAGTTCCGGGTGGCAGAATGAAAAACTGTTTTTT. Protein: CAISSGWQNEKLFF.

J is TRBJ1-2 and V is TRBV25-1; tentatively, D is TRBD1 (5 bases). This CDR3 comprises 13 residues. Germline lookup yields CDR1 MGHDK and CDR2 SYGVNS. Trimming shortened V by 8 bases and J by 4 bases, and 14 bases separated the two germline ends. The CDR3 here is CASHAGEAYGYTF. CDR3 nucleotides: TGTGCCAGCCACGCGGGGGAGGCCTATGGCTACACCTTC.

The chain is built from TRBV11-1 and TRBJ2-3; 7 bases agree with TRBD2. The CDR3 has 17 residues. Losses at the gene ends were 0 bases for V and 0 bases for J; bases not matched to a gene: 6. Germline V CDR1 and CDR2: SGHAT, FQDESV (reference sequence). The chain's CDR3 is CASSLAALAASTDTQYF. The CDR3 DNA reads as TGTGCCAGCAGCTTAGCGGCCCTAGCGGCGAGCACAGATACGCAGTATTTT.

This chain joins TRBV4-1 and TRBJ1-1, with D unclear. With 1 base removed from V and 5 bases from J, the gap between germline ends came to 14 bases. The V gene's germline CDR1 is MGHRA and CDR2 YSYEKL. CDR3 size: 15 residues. The CDR3 here is CASSQAGRGGTEAFF. The CDR3 nucleotides read TGCGCCAGCAGCCAAGCCGGGAGAGGAGGGACTGAAGCTTTCTTT.